This TCR beta chain was identified during a study of PD-L1 blockade in urothelial cancer. As for time point: pretreatment peripheral blood. The CDR3 totals 13 residues. Germline-derived CDR1 and CDR2 are SGHAT and FQNNGV. Trimming shortened V by 3 bases and J by 2 bases, and 7 bases separated the two germline ends. Using immunoSEQ multiplex PCR, the repertoire was profiled, and TCRdb retains in-frame clones only, with some absent. The sample gives approximately 94,000 clones, around 87% of which show up once; 2% is in the top ten. This chain links TRBV11-2 with TRBJ2-5; D gene ambiguous. This TCR derives from a man aged 60 to 69 with urothelial cancer. Sequencing used PBMCs, obtained around atezolizumab (anti-PD-L1) treatment. CDR3 sequence (DNA): TGTGCCAGCAGCTTGGCCCCTCAAGAGACCCAGTACTTC. Protein sequence: CASSLAPQETQYF.